The 18 T cell receptor beta chains given below trace back to one sample, sequenced in a study of T cell responses to AZD1222 COVID-19 vaccine. Using immunoSEQ multiplex PCR, the repertoire was profiled, and TCRdb retains in-frame clones only, with some absent. This table has 120,000 to 150,000 clones, more than 75% appearing once. Sequencing was performed on peripheral blood, taken on day 0 of AZD1222 vaccination. These receptor sequences come from an adult in good health.

V is TRBV7-8 and J is TRBJ2-5; 7 bases are a match to TRBD1. With V trimmed by 1 base and J by 5 bases, 4 bases remained unmatched. The CDR3 runs 14 residues. Germline lookup yields CDR1 SGHVS and CDR2 FQNEAQ. CDR3: CASSLETGRETQYF. The CDR3 DNA reads TGTGCCAGCAGCTTAGAGACAGGGCGGGAGACCCAGTACTTC.

The chain links TRBV7-9 to TRBJ2-2; the D gene is possibly TRBD1 (5 bases). V was pared by 2 bases and J by 0 bases, with 7 bases between. CDR1 and CDR2 (germline): SEHNR, FQNEAQ (reference sequence). The CDR3 contains 15 residues. The DNA for the CDR3 is TGTGCCAGCAGCTTATTAGGGGCGAACACCGGGGAGCTGTTTTTT. It codes for CASSLLGANTGELFF.

This rearrangement joins TRBV10-3 to TRBJ2-4, with D hard to call. Germline CDR1 reads ENHRY; CDR2 reads SYGVKD. V dropped 0 bases and J dropped 0 bases, with 6 bases sitting between them. The CDR3 runs to 15 residues. In nucleotides, the CDR3 is TGTGCCATCAGTGAGTCGGACCTAGCCAAAAACATTCAGTACTTC. It encodes CAISESDLAKNIQYF.

The chain joins TRBV9 to TRBJ1-2, with a tentative D call TRBD1 (5 bases). Between the trimmed V and J ends, which lost 3 bases and 0 bases, there was a span of 9 bases. Per the germline V gene, CDR1 is SGDLS and CDR2 is YYNGEE. This CDR3 has 14 residues. Here the CDR3 DNA reads TGTGCCAGCAGCGGACAGACTACTAACTATGGCTACACCTTC. Translation gives CASSGQTTNYGYTF.

The table lists this clone with a count of one. The rearrangement links TRBV30 to TRBJ1-2; tentative D call: TRBD1 (6 bases). The CDR3 runs to 14 residues. V gave up 0 bases and J gave up 8 bases, with 16 bases separating them. Germline-derived CDR1 and CDR2 are GTSNPN and SVGIG (reference sequence). CDR3 DNA: TGTGCCTGGAGTGTATCCCCACAGGGTCGGGGCTACACCTTC. Its translation is CAWSVSPQGRGYTF.

V is TRBV19 and J is TRBJ1-5; D call uncertain. The CDR3 contains 13 residues. V shed 3 bases and J shed 4 bases, with 7 bases lying between them. Germline V gives CDR1 LNHDA, CDR2 SQIVND (reference sequence). The CDR3 region is CASSIVENQPQHF. In DNA, the CDR3 is TGTGCCAGTAGTATCGTTGAGAATCAGCCCCAGCATTTT.

The V gene is TRBV10-3, the J gene TRBJ1-5; 9 bases line up with TRBD1. With 7 bases clipped from V and 0 bases from J, the junction kept 4 bases outside the gene matches. This CDR3 is built from 15 residues. Per the germline V gene, CDR1 is ENHRY and CDR2 is SYGVKD. The CDR3 sequence is CAIIRTGDSNQPQHF. The CDR3, as DNA: TGTGCCATCATACGGACAGGGGATAGCAATCAGCCCCAGCATTTT.

The chain recombines TRBV5-4 with TRBJ2-3; 10 nucleotides match TRBD2. Trimming removed 4 bases from V and 1 base from J; junction bases left unmatched: 6. The V gene's germline CDR1 is SGHNT and CDR2 YYREEE (reference sequence). The CDR3 consists of 16 residues. The CDR3: CASSPRTSGRTDTQYF. CDR3 nucleotides: TGTGCCAGCAGCCCCCGGACTAGCGGACGCACAGATACGCAGTATTTT.

CDR3 sequence (DNA): TGTGCCAGCAGCCCAAGGGGGACCCCCAATCAGCCCCAGCATTTT. Translation: CASSPRGTPNQPQHF. This rearrangement joins TRBV27 to TRBJ1-5, with a weak D call TRBD1 (6 bases). The length of the CDR3 is 15 residues. Germline V gives CDR1 MNHEY, CDR2 SMNVEV (reference sequence). Trimming stripped 6 bases from V and 3 bases from J, with 15 bases between.

This chain connects TRBV6-2 or TRBV6-3 to TRBJ2-7; 8 bases line up with TRBD2. The trim removed 2 bases at V and 4 bases at J, leaving 4 bases unmatched. The CDR3 spans 14 residues. CDR1 MNHEY and CDR2 SVGEGT come from the germline V gene. CDR3 bases: TGTGCCAGCAGTTACGGCGGGAGGCTATACGAGCAGTACTTC. It specifies CASSYGGRLYEQYF.

On this clone: The germline gene is not matched at one end of the junction; a read error may be the cause. The rearrangement joins TRBV5-8 to TRBJ2-1; 10 bases map to TRBD2. The CDR3 is 13 amino acids. Germline V gene data show CDR1 as SGHTS and CDR2 as YDEGEE. The CDR3 DNA follows: TGTGCCAGCAGCTTAGGGCTAGCGGGAGCCCAACTCTTC. Protein sequence: CASSLGLAGAQLF. The complete variable domain, with remaining parts taken from reference TRBV5-8 and TRBJ2-1, reads EAGVTQSPTHLIKTRGQQATLRCSPISGHTSVYWYQQALGLGLQFLLWYDEGEERNRGNFPPRFSGRQFPNYSSELNVNALELEDSALYLCASSLGLAGAQLFGPGTRLTVL.

The V call is TRBV20-1, the J call TRBJ2-7; D may be TRBD1 or TRBD2 (6 bases each). The CDR3 length is 11 residues. The V end lost 7 bases, the J end lost 5 bases, and 12 bases lay between the germline ends. In germline, CDR1 is DFQATT, CDR2 SNEGSKA (reference sequence). For the CDR3, the DNA is TGCAGTGAGAGGAGGGGGGACGAGCAGTACTTC. This encodes CSERRGDEQYF.

V is TRBV6-5 and J is TRBJ1-3; D remains unclear. Looked up from germline, CDR1 is MNHEY and CDR2 is SVGAGI. The V end lost 8 bases, the J end lost 0 bases, and 5 bases lay between the germline ends. The length of the CDR3 is 12 residues. The CDR3 is CASESSGNTIYF. CDR3 in DNA: TGTGCCAGCGAGAGCTCTGGAAACACCATATATTTT.

The CDR3 here is CASSLAARLLAGGKETQYF. CDR3 in DNA: TGCGCCAGCAGCTTGGCAGCTAGACTCCTAGCGGGAGGGAAGGAGACCCAGTACTTC. The genes are TRBV5-1 and TRBJ2-5, with 12 bases that match TRBD2. V lost 0 bases to trimming and J lost 5 bases; unmatched junction nucleotides: 14. Looked up from germline, CDR1 is SGHRS and CDR2 is YFSETQ. This CDR3 comprises 19 residues.

This rearrangement joins TRBV27 to TRBJ1-2; D possibly corresponds to TRBD1 (6 bases). This CDR3 is built from 16 residues. V was cut by 5 bases and J by 3 bases, with 19 bases left in between. Germline CDR1 MNHEY, CDR2 SMNVEV (reference sequence). As DNA, the CDR3 is TGTGCCAGCAGTCCATTGGACAGACCTCGGGACTATGGCTACACCTTC. It is translated as CASSPLDRPRDYGYTF.

The rearrangement links TRBV29-1 to TRBJ2-7, with TRBD1 matching 7 bases. The CDR3 totals 13 residues. Per germline, CDR1 SQVTM and CDR2 ANQGSEA. V shed 6 bases and J 4 bases; nucleotides not matched to a gene: 9. The CDR3 DNA follows: TGCAGCGTAGCAGGGACAGACGAATACGAGCAGTACTTC. Protein product: CSVAGTDEYEQYF.

This sequence joins TRBV5-4 and TRBJ1-4, with D uncertain. CDR3 length: 15 residues. Germline values: CDR1 SGHNT, CDR2 YYREEE (reference sequence). Trimming cost V 0 bases and J 6 bases, with 12 bases left between them. The CDR3 DNA is TGTGCCAGCAGCTTGGCCGCCGGGGTGGATGAAAAACTGTTTTTT. Protein product: CASSLAAGVDEKLFF. Drawing the rest from reference TRBV5-4 and TRBJ1-4, the complete variable domain is ETGVTQSPTHLIKTRGQQVTLRCSSQSGHNTVSWYQQALGQGPQFIFQYYREEENGRGNFPPRFSGLQFPNYSSELNVNALELDDSALYLCASSLAAGVDEKLFFGSGTQLSVL.

The CDR3 coding sequence is TGTGCCAGCAGCAACCGGGGAGCCGGGGAGCTGTTTTTT. It codes for CASSNRGAGELFF. The rearrangement links TRBV27 to TRBJ2-2; D possibly corresponds to TRBD2 (5 bases). This CDR3 is 13 amino acids long. CDR1 is MNHEY and CDR2 is SMNVEV in the germline V gene (reference sequence). V lost 6 bases to trimming and J lost 6 bases, with 11 bases between them.